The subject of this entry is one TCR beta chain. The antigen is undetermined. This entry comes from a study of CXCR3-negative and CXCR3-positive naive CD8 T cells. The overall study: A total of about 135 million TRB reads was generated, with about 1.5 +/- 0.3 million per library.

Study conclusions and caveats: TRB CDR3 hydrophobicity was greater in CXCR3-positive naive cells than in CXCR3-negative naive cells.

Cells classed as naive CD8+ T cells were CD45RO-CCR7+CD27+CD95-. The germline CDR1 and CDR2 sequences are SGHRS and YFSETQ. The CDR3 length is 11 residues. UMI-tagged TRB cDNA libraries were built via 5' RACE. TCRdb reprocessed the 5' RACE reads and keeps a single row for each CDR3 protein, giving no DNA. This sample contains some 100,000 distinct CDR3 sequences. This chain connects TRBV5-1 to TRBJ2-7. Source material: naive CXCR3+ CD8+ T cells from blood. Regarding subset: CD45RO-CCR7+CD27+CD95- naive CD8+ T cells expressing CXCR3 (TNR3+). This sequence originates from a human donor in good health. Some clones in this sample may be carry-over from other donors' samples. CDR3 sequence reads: CASSSKYEQYF.